Presented here are 16 T cell receptor beta chains from one specimen sequenced in a study of identical twins. MiXCR was run by TCRdb on the 5' RACE reads, yielding one entry per CDR3 protein. There are roughly 250,000 distinct CDR3 sequences in the sample; approximately 7.3% occur only once, and roughly 5.4% lies in the top ten. These same records also appear under a second study, on yellow fever vaccine responses in identical twins.

Sequenced: CD8+ T cells sorted from blood. The receptor set was obtained from a woman younger than 35 in good health.

This clonotype was counted many times. CDR3 sequence reads: CASSRRTGGFNTEAFF. CDR3 coding DNA: TGTGCCAGCAGTCGCCGGACAGGGGGCTTTAACACTGAAGCTTTCTTT. The chain is built from TRBV12-3 or TRBV12-4 and TRBJ1-1; 11 bases line up with TRBD1. The CDR3 has 16 amino acids. V lost 5 bases to trimming and J lost 2 bases; unmatched junction nucleotides: 7.

This clonotype showed up just a few times. The chain recombines TRBV29-1 with TRBJ2-7, with 7 bases identical to TRBD1. CDR1 is SQVTM, CDR2 ANQGSEA, per germline. The CDR3 consists of 17 residues. Unmatched junction bases numbered 13, after V lost 2 bases and J lost 0 bases. CDR3 sequence: CSVELRGPGRSSYEQYF. CDR3 coding DNA: TGCAGCGTTGAATTAAGGGGGCCCGGGCGAAGCTCCTACGAGCAGTACTTC.

This clonotype has more than one count but fewer than ten. The CDR3 nucleotides are TGCGCCAGCCGTACCGGGACTATCGATTGGGAGACCCAGTACTTC. Amino acid sequence: CASRTGTIDWETQYF. This chain connects TRBV5-1 to TRBJ2-5; 7 nucleotides match TRBD2. The CDR3 runs 15 residues. CDR1 SGHRS and CDR2 YFSETQ come from the germline V gene. Losses at the gene ends were 7 bases for V and 5 bases for J; bases not matched to a gene: 14. Drawing the rest from reference TRBV5-1 and TRBJ2-5, the complete variable domain is KAGVTQTPRYLIKTRGQQVTLSCSPISGHRSVSWYQQTPGQGLQFLFEYFSETQRNKGNFPGRFSGRQFSNSRSEMNVSTLELGDSALYLCASRTGTIDWETQYFGPGTRLLVL.

Only one count was recorded for this clonotype. The J gene is TRBJ1-1, the V gene TRBV13; 12 bases match TRBD1. Trimming removed 4 bases from V and 3 bases from J; junction bases left unmatched: 12. Germline V gives CDR1 PRHDT, CDR2 FYEKMQ (reference sequence). This CDR3 has 18 amino acids. The CDR3 sequence: CASSSETRDRGLHTEAFF. CDR3 coding DNA: TGTGCCAGCAGCTCAGAAACCCGGGACAGGGGGCTGCACACTGAAGCTTTCTTT. Variable domain in full (rest from reference TRBV13 and TRBJ1-1): AAGVIQSPRHLIKEKRETATLKCYPIPRHDTVYWYQQGPGQDPQFLISFYEKMQSDKGSIPDRFSAQQFSDYHSELNMSSLELGDSALYFCASSSETRDRGLHTEAFFGQGTRLTVV.

The table lists this clonotype with a few counts. The chain is built from TRBV7-6 and TRBJ2-7, with D perhaps matching TRBD1 (5 bases). Trimming left V 4 bases short and J 6 bases short, with 10 bases between. Germline lookup yields CDR1 SGHVS and CDR2 FNYEAQ. The CDR3 runs to 12 residues. The DNA for the CDR3 is TGTGCCAGCAGCTCCAGGGATGCCGAGCAGTACTTC. Its translation is CASSSRDAEQYF.

This clonotype was detected only a few times. The chain has TRBV29-1 and TRBJ2-5; TRBD1 agrees at 12 bases. The V gene end was trimmed by 3 bases and the J gene end by 5 bases; junction bases not matched to a gene: 13. The CDR3 is 17 amino acids. In germline, CDR1 is SQVTM, CDR2 ANQGSEA. The CDR3 region is CSVELAGTGGYSETQYF. The CDR3 bases are TGCAGCGTTGAGCTCGCCGGGACAGGGGGCTATTCGGAGACCCAGTACTTC.

The chain joins TRBV27 to TRBJ2-7; D gene uncertain. This CDR3 comprises 13 residues. Germline V gives CDR1 MNHEY, CDR2 SMNVEV (reference sequence). Trimming cost V 6 bases and J 2 bases, with 11 bases left between them. The CDR3 here is CASRAGPPYEQYF. CDR3 in DNA: TGTGCCAGCAGGGCAGGCCCCCCCTACGAGCAGTACTTC.

This clonotype was picked up a small number of times. V usage is TRBV6-2 or TRBV6-3 and J usage is TRBJ2-7, with D perhaps TRBD1 or TRBD2 (5 bases each). Germline CDR1 MNHEY, CDR2 SVGEGT. V lost 6 bases to trimming and J lost 2 bases, with 8 bases between them. This CDR3 has 12 amino acids. This CDR3 reads CASRRDPYEQYV. CDR3 nucleotides: TGTGCCAGCAGAAGGGACCCCTACGAGCAGTACGTC.

This clonotype was seen repeatedly, ten times or more. CDR3 loop: CASRGYGYTF. Here the CDR3 DNA reads TGTGCCAGCAGGGGCTATGGCTACACCTTC. J is TRBJ1-2 and V is TRBV2; D is undetermined. Germline V gives CDR1 SNHLY, CDR2 FYNNEI. This CDR3 region has 10 residues. Trimming shortened V by 6 bases and J by 4 bases, and 3 bases separated the two germline ends.

This clonotype appeared many times. This chain links TRBV6-5 with TRBJ2-5; no definite D call. CDR1 and CDR2 from the germline V gene are MNHEY and SVGAGI. The germline V and J ends were trimmed by 1 base and 6 bases, with 12 bases remaining between them. This CDR3 region has 14 residues. CDR3 coding DNA: TGTGCCAGCAGTTACTTAGAGGAGTCTCAGACCCAGTACTTC. This sequence encodes CASSYLEESQTQYF.

J is TRBJ2-1 and V is TRBV4-1, with a tentative D call TRBD2 (6 bases). This CDR3 spans 15 amino acids. The germline V and J ends were trimmed by 4 bases and 5 bases, with 15 bases remaining between them. Germline loops: CDR1 MGHRA, CDR2 YSYEKL. The CDR3 bases are TGCGCCAGCAGCCCCGGTATTGGGGGGAACAATGAGCAGTTCTTC. Encoded protein: CASSPGIGGNNEQFF.

This clonotype has a count of ten or more. The chain carries TRBV7-9 and TRBJ2-7; 8 bases align to TRBD1. Losses at the gene ends were 5 bases for V and 5 bases for J; bases not matched to a gene: 8. Germline values: CDR1 SEHNR, CDR2 FQNEAQ (reference sequence). The CDR3 loop spans 14 amino acids. CDR3 coding DNA: TGTGCCAGCAGCGCGAGACAGGGGAAGCACGAGCAGTACTTC. This encodes CASSARQGKHEQYF.

V is TRBV27 and J is TRBJ2-1, with D possibly being TRBD2 (5 bases). The CDR3 runs to 15 residues. Germline V gene sequence: CDR1 MNHEY, CDR2 SMNVEV (reference sequence). The germline V and J ends were trimmed by 5 bases and 3 bases, with 14 bases remaining between them. CDR3 nucleotide sequence: TGTGCCAGCAGTCACTTATCCGGGATCTACAATGAGCAGTTCTTC. Translated, it gives CASSHLSGIYNEQFF.

In this sample, this clonotype turned up many times. V usage is TRBV3-1 and J usage is TRBJ2-1, with 8 bases that match TRBD2. With 1 base clipped from V and 4 bases from J, the junction kept 6 bases outside the gene matches. CDR3 size: 16 residues. CDR1 and CDR2 (germline): LGHDT, YNNKEL (reference sequence). CDR3 amino acids: CASSQGGGLVYNEQFF. For the CDR3, the DNA is TGTGCCAGCAGCCAAGGGGGGGGACTAGTGTACAATGAGCAGTTCTTC.

There are many counts of this clonotype. The rearrangement uses TRBV7-9 and TRBJ2-7; no firm D call. The CDR3 is made up of 11 amino acids. V was shortened by 4 bases and J by 5 bases, with 6 bases between the two germline ends. Per germline, CDR1 SEHNR and CDR2 FQNEAQ (reference sequence). CDR3 DNA sequence: TGTGCCAGCAGCTCACACAACGAGCAGTACGTC. As protein: CASSSHNEQYV.

The table lists this clonotype with many counts. The V gene is TRBV13, the J gene TRBJ1-6; D gene uncertain. Per the germline V gene, CDR1 is PRHDT and CDR2 is FYEKMQ (reference sequence). V was cut by 0 bases and J by 3 bases, with 6 bases left in between. The CDR3 consists of 15 residues. CDR3 sequence: CASSLGSHYNSPLHF. The CDR3 nucleotides read TGTGCCAGCAGCTTAGGTAGCCACTATAATTCACCCCTCCACTTT.